The 2 T cell receptor beta chains reported below all come from one sample, sequenced in a study of identical twins. TCRdb passed the 5' RACE reads through MiXCR, listing each CDR3 protein once. This sample has 1.5 million to 2 million distinct CDR3 sequences; under 35% occur once, and the top ten carry more than 0.25%. Sequenced: cord blood. The receptors come from a newborn girl in good health.

This clonotype was seen more than once but under ten times. This chain connects TRBV20-1 to TRBJ1-5; D gene unclear. V was cut by 0 bases and J by 2 bases, with 8 bases left in between. This CDR3 is built from 14 residues. CDR1 is DFQATT and CDR2 is SNEGSKA in the germline V gene (reference sequence). The CDR3, as DNA: TGCAGTGCTAGAGATTGGGCAGGCAATCAGCCCCAGCATTTT. As protein: CSARDWAGNQPQHF.

This rearrangement joins TRBV5-1 to TRBJ2-5; D gene ambiguous. The J call is uncertain, as TRBJ2-7 better fits the DNA end. Germline V gives CDR1 SGHRS, CDR2 YFSETQ. CDR3 length equals 17 residues. This CDR3 reads CASSLYNGLTFSYEQYF. CDR3 DNA: TGCGCCAGCAGCTTGTACAACGGGTTGACTTTCTCCTACGAGCAGTACTTC.